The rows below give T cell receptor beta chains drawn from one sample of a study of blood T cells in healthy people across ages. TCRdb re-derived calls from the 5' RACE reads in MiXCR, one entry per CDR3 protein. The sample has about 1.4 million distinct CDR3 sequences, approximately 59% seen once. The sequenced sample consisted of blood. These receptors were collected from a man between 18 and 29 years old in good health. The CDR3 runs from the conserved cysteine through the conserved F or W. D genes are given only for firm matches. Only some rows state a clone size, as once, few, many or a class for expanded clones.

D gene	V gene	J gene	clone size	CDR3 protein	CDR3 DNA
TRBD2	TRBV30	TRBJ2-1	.	CAWDPSIAGGYNEQFF	TGTGCCTGGGACCCAAGCATAGCGGGAGGTTACAATGAGCAGTTCTTC
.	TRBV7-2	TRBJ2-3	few	CASRVASTDTQYF	TGTGCCAGCAGAGTAGCCAGCACAGATACGCAGTATTTT
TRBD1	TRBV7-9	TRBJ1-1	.	CASSSTGGSTPNLEAFF	TGTGCCAGCAGCTCGACAGGGGGCAGCACACCGAACCTTGAAGCTTTCTTT
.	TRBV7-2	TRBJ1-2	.	CASSLQALNYGYTF	TGTGCCAGCAGCTTACAGGCTCTTAACTATGGCTACACCTTC
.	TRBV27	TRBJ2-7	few	CASSTDSTFEQYF	TGTGCCAGCAGCACGGACAGCACCTTTGAGCAGTACTTC
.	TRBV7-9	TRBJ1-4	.	CASSFFGTVNEKLFF	TGTGCCAGCAGCTTTTTCGGGACGGTTAATGAAAAACTGTTTTTT
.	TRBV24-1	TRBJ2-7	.	CATGLGGGNEQYF	TGTGCCACGGGCCTGGGGGGAGGTAATGAGCAGTACTTC
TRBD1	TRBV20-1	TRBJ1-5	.	CSTPSTTGDNQPQHF	TGCAGCACCCCCTCGACCACAGGGGACAATCAGCCCCAGCATTTT
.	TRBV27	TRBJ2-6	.	CASSSLHSNSGANVLTF	TGTGCCAGCAGTTCTTTACACAGTAACTCTGGGGCCAACGTCCTGACTTTC
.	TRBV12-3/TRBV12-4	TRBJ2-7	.	CASSFRSEQYF	TGTGCCAGCAGCTTCCGCTCCGAGCAGTACTTC
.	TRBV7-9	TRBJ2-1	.	CASSLQIQPNEQFF	TGTGCCAGCAGCTTACAGATCCAGCCCAATGAGCAGTTCTTC
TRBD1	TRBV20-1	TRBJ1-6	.	CSARDVGQINSPLHF	TGCAGTGCTAGAGATGTGGGACAGATTAATTCACCCCTCCACTTT
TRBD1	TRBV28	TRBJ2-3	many	CASRMGTGPTDTQYF	TGTGCCAGCCGCATGGGGACAGGACCCACAGATACGCAGTATTTT
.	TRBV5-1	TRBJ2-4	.	CASSWGRLENIQYF	TGCGCCAGCAGCTGGGGCCGACTAGAAAACATTCAGTACTTC
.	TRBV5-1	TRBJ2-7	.	CASSLVGGATYEQYF	TGCGCCAGCAGCTTGGTTGGCGGGGCGACCTACGAGCAGTACTTC
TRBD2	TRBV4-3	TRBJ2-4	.	CASSQDGTTGEQYF	TGCGCCAGCAGCCAAGACGGGACTACGGGGGAGCAGTACTTC
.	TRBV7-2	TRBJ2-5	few	CASSLAPWKQTQYF	TGTGCCAGCAGCTTAGCTCCCTGGAAACAGACCCAGTACTTC
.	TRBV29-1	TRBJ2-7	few	CSVDGRRNEQYF	TGCAGCGTTGACGGGAGAAGGAACGAGCAGTACTTC
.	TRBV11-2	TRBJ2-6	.	CASSLDPGSGANVLTF	TGTGCCAGCAGCTTGGACCCAGGCTCTGGGGCCAACGTCCTGACTTTC
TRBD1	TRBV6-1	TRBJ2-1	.	CATRTGTNEQFF	TGTGCCACCAGGACAGGGACGAATGAGCAGTTCTTC
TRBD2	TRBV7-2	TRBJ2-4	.	CASSLYPSGSEFNIQYF	TGTGCCAGCAGCTTATATCCTAGCGGGAGCGAGTTCAACATTCAGTACTTC
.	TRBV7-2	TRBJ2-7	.	CASSLRGVNSYEQYF	TGTGCCAGCAGCTTAAGGGGGGTGAACTCCTACGAGCAGTACTTC
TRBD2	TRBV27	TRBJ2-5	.	CASSPPSAGNQETQYF	TGTGCCAGCAGTCCCCCCTCAGCGGGGAACCAAGAGACCCAGTACTTC
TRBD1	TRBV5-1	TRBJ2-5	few	CASSWTRGSEETQYF	TGCGCCAGCAGCTGGACCAGGGGGAGTGAGGAGACCCAGTACTTC
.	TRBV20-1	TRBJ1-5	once	CSQGWVNQPQHF	TGCAGTCAGGGCTGGGTCAATCAGCCCCAGCATTTT
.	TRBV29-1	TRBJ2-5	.	CSVVGPREETQYF	TGCAGCGTTGTGGGTCCCCGGGAAGAGACCCAGTACTTC
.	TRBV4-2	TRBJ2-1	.	CASSPGGSWDNEQFF	TGTGCCAGCAGCCCCGGGGGCAGTTGGGACAATGAGCAGTTCTTC
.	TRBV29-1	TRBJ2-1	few	CSVEATSAEQFF	TGCAGCGTTGAAGCCACTAGTGCTGAGCAGTTCTTC
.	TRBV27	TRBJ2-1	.	CASSPEGVVEFF	TGTGCCAGCAGTCCCGAGGGCGTGGTCGAGTTCTTC
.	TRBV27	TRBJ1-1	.	CASSLVPGWGGTEAFF	TGTGCCAGCAGTTTAGTCCCCGGGTGGGGCGGCACTGAAGCTTTCTTT
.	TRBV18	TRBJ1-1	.	CASSPPATAEAFF	TGTGCCAGCTCACCACCTGCGACAGCTGAAGCTTTCTTT
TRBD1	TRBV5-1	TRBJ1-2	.	CASSTGQWNYGYTF	TGCGCCAGCAGCACGGGACAGTGGAACTATGGCTACACCTTC
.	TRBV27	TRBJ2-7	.	CASSSFRFTSYEQYF	TGTGCCAGCAGTTCCTTCCGATTCACAAGCTACGAGCAGTACTTC
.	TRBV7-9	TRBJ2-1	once	CASSSEKRVNYNEQFF	TGTGCCAGCAGCTCGGAGAAGAGGGTTAACTACAATGAGCAGTTCTTC
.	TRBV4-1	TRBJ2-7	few	CASSQDKFSLWYEQYF	TGCGCCAGCAGCCAAGATAAGTTCAGTCTTTGGTACGAGCAGTACTTC
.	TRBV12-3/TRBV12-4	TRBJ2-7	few	CASSSGGLAREQYF	TGTGCCAGCAGTTCAGGGGGGCTAGCGCGAGAGCAGTACTTC
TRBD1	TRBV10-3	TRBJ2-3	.	CAISSTGQDTDTQYF	TGTGCCATCAGCTCCACGGGACAGGACACAGATACGCAGTATTTT
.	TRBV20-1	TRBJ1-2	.	CSAPPGGLSYGYTF	TGCAGTGCTCCACCTGGGGGGCTGAGCTATGGCTACACCTTC
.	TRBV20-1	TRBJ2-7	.	CSASWEGSYEQYF	TGCAGTGCTAGTTGGGAAGGCTCCTACGAGCAGTACTTC
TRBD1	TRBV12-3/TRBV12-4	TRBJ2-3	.	CASSTRDRAWTQYF	TGTGCCAGCAGCACCCGGGACAGGGCGTGGACGCAGTATTTT
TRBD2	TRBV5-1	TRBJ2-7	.	CASTPASSGGTYEQYF	TGCGCCAGCACCCCGGCGTCTAGCGGGGGGACCTACGAGCAGTACTTC
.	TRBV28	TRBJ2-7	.	CASSLRASGYISYEQYF	TGTGCCAGCAGTTTGAGAGCCAGCGGCTATATATCCTACGAGCAGTACTTC
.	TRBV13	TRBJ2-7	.	CASSRGGRTESYNEQYF	TGTGCCAGCAGCCGGGGAGGTAGGACTGAATCCTACAATGAGCAGTACTTC
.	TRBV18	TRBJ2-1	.	CASSPGQAAAHEQFF	TGTGCCAGCTCACCAGGGCAGGCCGCGGCCCATGAGCAGTTCTTC
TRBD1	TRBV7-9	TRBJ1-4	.	CASSPQGMEEKLFF	TGTGCCAGCAGCCCACAGGGGATGGAGGAAAAACTGTTTTTT
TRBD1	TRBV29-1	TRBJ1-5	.	CSVAGQGNQPQHF	TGCAGCGTTGCGGGACAGGGCAATCAGCCCCAGCATTTT
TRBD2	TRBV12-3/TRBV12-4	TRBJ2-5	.	CASSLEASSGQETQYF	TGTGCCAGCAGTTTAGAGGCGTCTAGCGGACAAGAGACCCAGTACTTC
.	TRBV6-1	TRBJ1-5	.	CASTSRTWDQPQHF	TGTGCCAGCACCTCACGGACCTGGGATCAGCCCCAGCATTTT
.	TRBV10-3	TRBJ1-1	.	CAISRDSGMNTEAFF	TGTGCCATCAGCCGCGACAGTGGGATGAACACTGAAGCTTTCTTT
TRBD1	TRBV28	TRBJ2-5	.	CASSFQTGGIETQYF	TGTGCCAGCAGTTTCCAAACAGGGGGCATAGAGACCCAGTACTTC
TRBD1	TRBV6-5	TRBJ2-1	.	CASSYRGTGGREQFF	TGTGCCAGCAGTTACCGCGGGACAGGGGGCCGTGAGCAGTTCTTC
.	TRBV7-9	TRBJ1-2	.	CASSFTDASSGYTF	TGTGCCAGCAGCTTCACAGACGCATCCTCGGGCTACACCTTC
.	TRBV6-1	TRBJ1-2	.	CASSELDREIGYTF	TGTGCCAGCAGTGAATTGGACAGAGAGATTGGCTACACCTTC
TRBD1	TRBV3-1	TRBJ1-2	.	CASSQLGQARGYTF	TGTGCCAGCAGCCAGCTTGGACAGGCTAGAGGCTACACCTTC
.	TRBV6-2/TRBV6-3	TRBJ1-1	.	CASSYTDSEAFF	TGTGCCAGCAGTTACACCGACTCTGAAGCTTTCTTT
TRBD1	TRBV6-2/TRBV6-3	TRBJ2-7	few	CASRLTGGIDEQYF	TGTGCCAGCAGACTGACAGGGGGTATCGACGAGCAGTACTTC
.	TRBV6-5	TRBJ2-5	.	CASRASGQETQYF	TGTGCCAGCCGCGCGTCGGGTCAAGAGACCCAGTACTTC
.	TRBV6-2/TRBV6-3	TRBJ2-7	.	CASSRGLLNYEQYF	TGTGCCAGCAGTCGGGGACTCCTAAACTACGAGCAGTACTTC
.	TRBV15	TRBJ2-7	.	CATSSRESNHEQYF	TGTGCCACCAGCAGCAGGGAAAGTAACCACGAGCAGTACTTC